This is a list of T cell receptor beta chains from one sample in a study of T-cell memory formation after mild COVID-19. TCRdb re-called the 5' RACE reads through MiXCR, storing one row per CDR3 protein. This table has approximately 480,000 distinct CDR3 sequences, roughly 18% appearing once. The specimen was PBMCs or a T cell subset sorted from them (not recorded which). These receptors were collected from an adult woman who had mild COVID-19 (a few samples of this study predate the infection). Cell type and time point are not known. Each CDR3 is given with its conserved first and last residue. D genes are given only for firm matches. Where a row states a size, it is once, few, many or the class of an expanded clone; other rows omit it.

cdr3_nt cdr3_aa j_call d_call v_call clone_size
TGCAGCGTTGAAGAGGGTGACGGCTACACCTTC CSVEEGDGYTF TRBJ1-2 . TRBV29-1 few
TGCGCCAGCAGCTTACGGCAGGGGAGGAGTGGCTACACCTTC CASSLRQGRSGYTF TRBJ1-2 . TRBV5-1 .
TGCAGTGCTAGAGATTTGCGTAACACCGGGGAGCTGTTTTTT CSARDLRNTGELFF TRBJ2-2 . TRBV20-1 .
TGTGCCAGCAGACCACTACCCATGGACAGGGTCGGTTCACCCCTCCACTTT CASRPLPMDRVGSPLHF TRBJ1-6 TRBD1 TRBV6-5 once
TGTGCCAGCAGTCCCCGAGCGGGGGGCAATGAGCAGTTCTTC CASSPRAGGNEQFF TRBJ2-1 TRBD2 TRBV7-3 few
TGTGCCAGCAGACAAGGGGCACCGCCCGGGGAGACCCAGTACTTC CASRQGAPPGETQYF TRBJ2-5 . TRBV6-1 .
TGTGCCAGCTCAGGACTAGCTTCGAACACCGGGGAGCTGTTTTTT CASSGLASNTGELFF TRBJ2-2 TRBD2 TRBV18 .
TGCGCCAGCAGCCAAGAATATCGCCCCATAGCGGGCAATGAGCAGTTCTTC CASSQEYRPIAGNEQFF TRBJ2-1 TRBD2 TRBV4-3 .
TGCGCCAGCAGCTTGTTAGGACAGGGTTCTGAAGCTTTCTTT CASSLLGQGSEAFF TRBJ1-1 TRBD1 TRBV5-1 few
TGCAGTGCTAGAGTACCCGGGACAGGGTGGGACAATGAGCAGTTCTTC CSARVPGTGWDNEQFF TRBJ2-1 TRBD1 TRBV20-1 few
TGTGCCAGCAGTTTAGGACTAGCGGGAGGCGAGCAGTACTTC CASSLGLAGGEQYF TRBJ2-7 TRBD2 TRBV12-3/TRBV12-4 .
TGTGCCAGCAGCTTTTTCGGGACAGGGGTTGAGCCCGACGAGCAGTACTTC CASSFFGTGVEPDEQYF TRBJ2-7 TRBD1 TRBV7-6 few
TGCGCCAGCAGCCAAGAACCAGGGACGCCGACTGAAGCTTTCTTT CASSQEPGTPTEAFF TRBJ1-1 . TRBV4-3 few
TGTGCCAGCAGTTCCATTCGACTAGCGGGAGCCTCAGATACGCAGTATTTT CASSSIRLAGASDTQYF TRBJ2-3 TRBD2 TRBV27 .
TGTGCCAGCAGCCCCGACAGGAACTATGGCTACACCTTC CASSPDRNYGYTF TRBJ1-2 . TRBV7-2 many
TGTGCCAGCAGTAGGGACAGGGGGACGCCTAACTATGGCTACACCTTC CASSRDRGTPNYGYTF TRBJ1-2 TRBD1 TRBV6-5 few
TGCGCCAGCAGCTTGGCCGGGTACTCCGGGACAACTGCCTACGAGCAGTACTTC CASSLAGYSGTTAYEQYF TRBJ2-7 . TRBV5-1 many
TGTGCCAGCAGTGAATCAGGCAGGTCGGGCGAGCAGTACTTC CASSESGRSGEQYF TRBJ2-7 . TRBV6-1 .
TGTGCCAGCAGCGTAGGGCTAGACAGGGATTCACCCCTCCACTTT CASSVGLDRDSPLHF TRBJ1-6 TRBD1 TRBV9 .
TGTGCCACCAGTGATTTGCCCGGTGGGACCCAGTACTTC CATSDLPGGTQYF TRBJ2-5 . TRBV24-1 .
TGTGCCACCAGTGTTTCTAGCGGGGAGTCATACGAGCAGTACTTC CATSVSSGESYEQYF TRBJ2-7 TRBD2 TRBV24-1 few
TGCAGTGCCACGCCAGGCTCTGGGGCCAACGTCCTGACTTTC CSATPGSGANVLTF TRBJ2-6 . TRBV20-1 .
TGCGCCAGCATCTTGGGAGGGGACAGCTATCAGCCCCAGCATTTT CASILGGDSYQPQHF TRBJ1-5 TRBD1 TRBV5-1 .
TGTGCCAGCAGCGTAGGGACAGGGGGCCCGAATGAGCAGTTCTTC CASSVGTGGPNEQFF TRBJ2-1 TRBD1 TRBV5-6 few
TGTGCCAGCAGCCGAAGACTAGCGGGAGTCTACGAGCAGTACTTC CASSRRLAGVYEQYF TRBJ2-7 TRBD2 TRBV6-2/TRBV6-3 .
TGCAGTGCGACTCCGGGACTGAACTACAATGAGCAGTTCTTC CSATPGLNYNEQFF TRBJ2-1 . TRBV20-1 many